These T cell receptor beta chains were read from a single sample in a study of T cells in localized non-small cell lung cancer. TCRdb keeps only in-frame clones here, not all; method: immunoSEQ multiplex PCR. Of approximately 65,000 clones listed, about four fifths were seen once; the top ten hold roughly 4.5%. The material was PBMCs, obtained before any cancer treatment. These receptors were taken from a man aged 35-75 years with stage II lung adenocarcinoma. Both conserved end residues are part of each CDR3. The D gene is left open where the match is weak. Size is omitted from some rows. Given values are once, few, many or a class for expanded clones.

CDR3 | DNA | size | D | J | V
CASSIDRANQPQHF | TGTGCCAGTAGTATAGACAGGGCAAATCAGCCCCAGCATTTT | . | . | TRBJ1-5 | TRBV19
CASSQDQGGTKYF | TGTGCCAGCAGCCAAGATCAGGGAGGGACAAAGTACTTC | . | . | TRBJ2-5 | TRBV14
CASSPGPVPTYGYTF | TGTGCCAGCAGCCCCGGGCCGGTTCCGACCTATGGCTACACCTTC | . | . | TRBJ1-2 | TRBV7-6
CASSPRDPEQYF | TGTGCCAGCTCACCACGGGACCCCGAGCAGTACTTC | once | . | TRBJ2-7 | TRBV18
CSPRDTEGADTQYF | TGCAGCCCTCGGGACACAGAGGGGGCAGATACGCAGTATTTT | few | . | TRBJ2-3 | TRBV29-1
CASSQNRGYGYTF | TGTGCCAGCAGCCAAAACAGGGGCTATGGCTACACCTTC | . | TRBD1 | TRBJ1-2 | TRBV14
CATRDHGTEAFF | TGTGCCACTCGGGACCATGGAACTGAAGCTTTCTTT | . | . | TRBJ1-1 | TRBV30
CASSRLVSETDTQYF | TGTGCTAGCAGCCGTCTAGTTTCCGAGACAGATACGCAGTATTTT | . | . | TRBJ2-3 | TRBV7-7
CASSSGSGADTQYF | TGTGCCAGCAGCTCAGGGTCCGGGGCAGATACGCAGTATTTT | . | . | TRBJ2-3 | TRBV7-9
CASSGSRQGAYEQYF | TGTGCCAGCAGTGGATCTCGACAGGGGGCCTACGAGCAGTACTTC | . | TRBD1 | TRBJ2-7 | TRBV27
CASSVGAGNYEQYF | TGTGCCAGCAGCGTAGGGGCAGGGAACTACGAGCAGTACTTC | . | . | TRBJ2-7 | TRBV9
CASSGLAGGGYNEQFF | TGTGCCAGCTCCGGACTAGCGGGAGGTGGCTACAATGAGCAGTTCTTC | . | TRBD2 | TRBJ2-1 | TRBV18
CAISASGGKYQPQHF | TGTGCCATCAGTGCGAGCGGGGGGAAATATCAGCCCCAGCATTTT | once | . | TRBJ1-5 | TRBV10-3
CASSTGTSSGELFF | TGTGCCAGCAGTACCGGGACTAGTTCCGGGGAGCTGTTTTTT | . | TRBD2 | TRBJ2-2 | TRBV6-1
CASQRRTSGEQYF | TGTGCCAGCCAACGGAGGACTAGTGGCGAGCAGTACTTC | . | TRBD2 | TRBJ2-7 | TRBV6-1
CASSLTHPQETQYF | TGCGCCAGCAGCTTGACACATCCCCAAGAGACCCAGTACTTC | few | . | TRBJ2-5 | TRBV5-1